These 17 T cell receptor beta chains were sequenced from one sample in a study of patients and donors after allogeneic stem cell transplantation. TCRdb called the RT-PCR reads again in MiXCR, with one record for every CDR3 protein. The sample lists about a million distinct CDR3 sequences; approximately 18% were seen once. The specimen sequenced was blood, either unsorted or a sorted T cell fraction (not recorded which). All receptors derive from a human donor who was either an allogeneic HSCT recipient or a stem cell or donor lymphocyte infusion donor (not recorded which). It is not recorded whose cells these are; they may come from a transplant donor.

This clonotype has a handful of counts. This chain connects TRBV21-1 to TRBJ2-4; no DNA check was done on the table's D call, TRBD1. TRBV21-1 is flagged as a pseudogene. This CDR3 spans 17 amino acids. The chain's CDR3 is CASSKAAGAVAKNIQYF. In nucleotides, the CDR3 is TGTGCCAGCAGCAAAGCTGCGGGGGCGGTAGCCAAAAACATTCAGTACTTC.

The chain couples TRBV24-1 to TRBJ2-1, with TRBD2 as a possible D gene (5 bases). CDR3 length: 16 residues. Trimming pared 4 bases from V and 1 base from J, leaving 13 bases between. The germline gives CDR1 KGHDR, CDR2 SFDVKD. The CDR3 reads CATSDLLPGSYNEQFF. In DNA, the CDR3 is TGTGCCACCAGTGACCTGTTGCCGGGATCCTACAATGAGCAGTTCTTC.

This clonotype has only a few counts. The rearrangement joins TRBV12-3 or TRBV12-4 to TRBJ1-1, with a tentative D call TRBD1 (6 bases). Between the trimmed V and J ends, which lost 6 bases and 7 bases, there was a span of 15 bases. The CDR3 is made up of 13 amino acids. The CDR3: CASSFVADSEAFF. CDR3 nucleotide sequence: TGTGCCAGCAGCTTTGTGGCGGACAGTGAAGCTTTCTTT.

This clonotype was counted a few times. CDR3 protein: CASSQGSGGPSSSYNEQFF. The CDR3 DNA sequence: TGCGCCAGCAGCCAAGGTTCGGGGGGTCCCTCGAGCTCCTACAATGAGCAGTTCTTC. The V call is TRBV4-3, the J call TRBJ2-1; TRBD2 aligns across 7 bases. The germline V gene encodes CDR1 LGHNA and CDR2 YSLEER. This CDR3 region has 19 residues. J gave up 0 bases and V 1 base, and 12 bases lay outside the gene matches.

This clonotype was seen only a few times. The gene calls are TRBV7-8 and TRBJ2-1; TRBD2 agrees at 7 bases. V gave up 0 bases and J gave up 7 bases; unmatched junction bases: 6. Germline assignment: CDR1 SGHVS and CDR2 FQNEAQ. This CDR3 has 15 residues. CDR3 protein: CASSLAQRGGNEQFF. CDR3 DNA sequence: TGTGCCAGCAGCTTAGCCCAGCGGGGAGGGAATGAGCAGTTCTTC.

This rearrangement joins TRBV7-9 to TRBJ2-5; D might be TRBD2 (5 bases). V was cut by 2 bases and J by 0 bases, with 16 bases left in between. Per the germline V gene, CDR1 is SEHNR and CDR2 is FQNEAQ (reference sequence). This CDR3 has 17 residues. CDR3 sequence (DNA): TGTGCCAGCAGCTTAACACAGACTAACCGATACCAAGAGACCCAGTACTTC. This codes for CASSLTQTNRYQETQYF.

The chain recombines TRBV21-1 with TRBJ2-3; the table's D gene call, TRBD2, was not cross checked with the DNA. TRBV21-1 represents a pseudogene. The CDR3 contains 15 residues. The CDR3 sequence is CASSSRTSCTDTQYF. The DNA of the CDR3 is TGTGCCAGCAGCAGCAGGACTAGCTGTACAGATACGCAGTATTTT.

This clonotype was seen only a few times. The rearrangement joins TRBV6-5 to TRBJ1-4, with D tentatively TRBD1 (6 bases). The germline V gene has CDR1 MNHEY and CDR2 SVGAGI. The CDR3 spans 15 residues. The V and J ends lost 4 bases and 8 bases respectively, with 17 bases between them. CDR3: CASSFQQGYREKLFF. CDR3 DNA: TGTGCCAGCAGTTTCCAACAGGGTTATCGCGAAAAACTGTTTTTT.

This clonotype has only a few counts. V gene TRBV6-1 combines with J gene TRBJ1-5; 12 bases are shared with TRBD1. The ends lost 5 bases at V and 1 base at J; junction bases unmatched: 12. CDR1 MNHNS and CDR2 SASEGT come from the germline V gene. This CDR3 comprises 19 residues. For the CDR3, the DNA is TGTGCCAGCAGTCCCCGCACCGGGACAGGGGGCGCGAGCAATCAGCCCCAGCATTTT. This sequence encodes CASSPRTGTGGASNQPQHF.

This clonotype has a handful of counts. The chain uses TRBV3-1 and TRBJ2-7, with D perhaps TRBD2 (6 bases). This CDR3 has 15 residues. CDR1 and CDR2 (germline): LGHDT, YNNKEL (reference sequence). Trimming removed 3 bases at V and 7 bases at J, with 19 bases between. CDR3 coding DNA: TGTGCCAGCAGCCACGTACTAGCTTCAGCGTGGGAGCAGTACTTC. Its translation: CASSHVLASAWEQYF.

CDR3 bases: TGCGCCAGCAGCTTTGAAGGCGGGATAATCACCGGGGAGCTGTTTTTT. Protein product: CASSFEGGIITGELFF. The chain employs TRBV5-1 and TRBJ2-2; D is possibly TRBD2 (6 bases). CDR3 length equals 16 residues. The V and J ends lost 2 bases and 4 bases respectively, with 15 bases between them. Germline V gene data show CDR1 as SGHRS and CDR2 as YFSETQ.

The chain combines TRBV20-1 with TRBJ2-3; 11 bases align to TRBD2. Germline-derived CDR1 and CDR2 are DFQATT and SNEGSKA (reference sequence). The CDR3 runs 17 residues. V shed 5 bases, J shed 4 bases, and the junction held 14 bases outside the gene matches. Here the CDR3 DNA reads TGCAGTGCTGGCTATTTTTTAGCGGGGGGGTTGGCAGATACGCAGTATTTT. Residues: CSAGYFLAGGLADTQYF.

In its sample, this clonotype was seen many times. The gene calls are TRBV7-9 and TRBJ2-2; 12 positions agree with TRBD2. Germline CDR1 is SEHNR and CDR2 is FQNEAQ (reference sequence). The CDR3 runs to 15 residues. V trimming: 8 bases; J trimming: 6 bases; junction bases outside the gene matches: 7. The CDR3 region is CASEPLAGGPGELFF. DNA for the CDR3: TGTGCCAGCGAACCCCTAGCGGGAGGGCCCGGGGAGCTGTTTTTT.

The chain links TRBV7-9 to TRBJ1-6; D is uncertain. The CDR3 has 14 residues. Trimming removed 5 bases at V and 7 bases at J, with 12 bases between. CDR1 and CDR2 (germline): SEHNR, FQNEAQ (reference sequence). Written as DNA, the CDR3 is TGTGCCAGCAGCCCCGAAAAAGGGAATTCACCCCTCCACTTT. As protein: CASSPEKGNSPLHF.

The chain carries TRBV4-1 and TRBJ1-1; the match to TRBD1 covers 9 bases. Germline CDR1 is MGHRA and CDR2 is YSYEKL. This CDR3 has 17 amino acids. The V gene end was trimmed by 2 bases and the J gene end by 2 bases; junction bases not matched to a gene: 9. As DNA, the CDR3 is TGCGCCAGCAGCCAACCCACTCGGACAGGGGTTAACACTGAAGCTTTCTTT. Amino acid sequence: CASSQPTRTGVNTEAFF.

This sequence joins TRBV7-9 and TRBJ2-5; the match to TRBD1 covers 7 bases. V lost 5 bases and J lost 0; bases outside the gene matches: 6. Germline CDR1 reads SEHNR; CDR2 reads FQNEAQ (reference sequence). This CDR3 is 15 amino acids long. The CDR3 coding sequence is TGTGCCAGCAGCCCCGGAGACAGGGACCAAGAGACCCAGTACTTC. Translating gives CASSPGDRDQETQYF.

This chain links TRBV2 with TRBJ1-5, with 8 bases lining up with TRBD1. The CDR3 spans 14 residues. Germline V gene data show CDR1 as SNHLY and CDR2 as FYNNEI. The junction had 6 bases not matched to a gene; V was cut back by 4 bases and J by 7 bases. CDR3 coding DNA: TGTGCCAGCAGTGCCGGACAGGGTGGACAGCCCCAGCATTTT. Translation gives CASSAGQGGQPQHF. The variable domain in full, with the rest retrieved from reference TRBV2 and TRBJ1-5, is EPEVTQTPSHQVTQMGQEVILRCVPISNHLYFYWYRQILGQKVEFLVSFYNNEISEKSEIFDDQFSVERPDGSNFTLKIRSTKLEDSAMYFCASSAGQGGQPQHFGDGTRLSIL.